This T cell receptor beta chain comes out of a study of OX40 agonist ivuxolimab in advanced cancers. In the study overall: Dosing consisted of intravenous ivuxolimab at 0.01 to 10 mg/kg every 2 weeks.

Assay: immunoSEQ multiplex PCR; the TCRdb copy retains only in-frame clones and omits some. The table has tens of thousands of clones, about 86% seen once. The CDR3 runs to 16 residues. Germline CDR1 SGHRS, CDR2 YFSETQ. With 6 bases removed from V and 4 bases from J, the gap between germline ends came to 21 bases. This sequence was found in an adult with an advanced solid tumor such as melanoma, head and neck, liver or kidney cancer. Here the sequenced sample was CD4+ or CD8+ T cells sorted from blood, taken in a trial of the OX40 agonist ivuxolimab. This chain joins TRBV5-1 and TRBJ2-3; weak D call: TRBD2 (6 bases). The CDR3 nucleotides read TGCGCCAGCACCCCCGGGACTCCTAACAAGGCAGATACGCAGTATTTT. It encodes CASTPGTPNKADTQYF.